Shown below are 7 T cell receptor beta chains from a single sample sequenced in a study of shared clonotypes between healthy human individuals. Assay used: immunoSEQ multiplex PCR; TCRdb lists only in-frame clones, some missing. The sample includes 600,000 to 750,000 clones, approximately 77% seen only once; the top ten take over 1.5%. The specimen was memory CD4+ T cells sorted from blood. Indicated subset: CD45RA-negative fraction. These receptors all come from a woman in her 30s in good health.

The chain links TRBV7-9 to TRBJ2-3, with 13 bases matching TRBD2. The ends lost 5 bases at V and 0 bases at J; junction bases unmatched: 8. In germline, CDR1 is SEHNR, CDR2 FQNEAQ (reference sequence). The CDR3 extends over 18 amino acids. The CDR3 bases are TGTGCCAGCAGCGAGCCGGGACTAGCGGGACTAAGCACAGATACGCAGTATTTT. The encoded protein is CASSEPGLAGLSTDTQYF.

The rearrangement links TRBV19 to TRBJ1-4; D is ambiguous. In germline, CDR1 is LNHDA, CDR2 SQIVND (reference sequence). The V end was cut by 6 bases, the J end by 9 bases, with 17 bases between. The CDR3 is 14 residues long. CDR3 sequence: CASSPTPSSKKLFF. CDR3 DNA sequence: TGTGCCAGTAGCCCGACACCCAGTTCAAAAAAACTGTTTTTT.

The rearrangement joins TRBV19 to TRBJ2-7, with no clear D. The germline gives CDR1 LNHDA, CDR2 SQIVND (reference sequence). This CDR3 contains 15 residues. Trimming removed 5 bases from V and 2 bases from J, with 16 bases in between. In nucleotides, the CDR3 is TGTGCCAGTAGTCCTGCGCTTAGGATTACCTACGAGCAGTACTTC. The encoded protein is CASSPALRITYEQYF.

The gene calls are TRBV28 and TRBJ1-5; D remains unclear. This CDR3 is built from 15 residues. V dropped 7 bases and J dropped 3 bases, with 16 bases sitting between them. Germline values: CDR1 MDHEN, CDR2 SYDVKM. CDR3 sequence (DNA): TGTGCCAGCACCAGCCCCGGAAACTACAATCAGCCCCAGCATTTT. Translating gives CASTSPGNYNQPQHF.

V and J are TRBV11-2 and TRBJ2-3; the D is unclear. Deletions cut 1 base from V and 2 bases from J, with 7 bases between. This CDR3 region has 14 residues. Germline CDR1 reads SGHAT; CDR2 reads FQNNGV. CDR3 nucleotide sequence: TGTGCCAGCAGCTTAGGAACTCCCACAGATACGCAGTATTTT. Protein: CASSLGTPTDTQYF.

This chain links TRBV18 with TRBJ2-1; 10 nucleotides line up with TRBD2. V trimming: 8 bases; J trimming: 3 bases; junction bases outside the gene matches: 10. Per germline, CDR1 KGHSH and CDR2 LQKENI. The CDR3 totals 16 residues. The CDR3 reads CASVPMGLANYNEQFF. The CDR3 nucleotides read TGTGCCAGCGTGCCAATGGGACTAGCGAACTACAATGAGCAGTTCTTC.

This clone was picked up a small number of times. J is TRBJ2-2 and V is TRBV7-8, with unresolved D. Germline V lookup: CDR1 SGHVS, CDR2 FQNEAQ. CDR3 length: 16 amino acids. V shed 1 base and J shed 1 base, with 10 bases lying between them. The CDR3 loop is CASSLDQWLNTGELFF. The CDR3 DNA sequence: TGTGCCAGCAGCTTAGACCAGTGGCTGAACACCGGGGAGCTGTTTTTT.